This T cell receptor beta chain comes out of a study of cytomegalovirus exposure and HLA in healthy donors. Study-wide context: Earlier results showed almost 120 million unique TCR beta sequences derived from roughly 190 million T cells.

Researchers ran the PCR with 60 Vbeta and 13 Jbeta primers. As originally analysed: An analysis performed later counted about 80 million unique TCR beta chains (around 9.9 million of them shared). Profiling relied on immunoSEQ multiplex PCR, and the TCRdb table lists in-frame clones only, not all of them. V and J calls and clone size are given by that table; D and trimming were obtained from the DNA. Here the sample spans 110,000 or so clones, approximately 80% being singletons. This clone was seen a few times. Its specificity is not known. The study, taken as a whole, reports: A likely sequencing artifact accounted for one observed cluster of highly shared sequence variants.

Trimming removed 1 base from V and 6 bases from J; junction bases left unmatched: 3. This CDR3 has 14 residues. Germline V gene sequence: CDR1 SGHNT, CDR2 YYREEE (reference sequence). The chain has TRBV5-4 and TRBJ2-7; 11 bases map to TRBD2. Sequencing used PBMCs. The sequence was obtained from a man under 40 in good health and CMV-seronegative. CDR3 residues: CASSLTSGSGEQYF. The CDR3 coding sequence is TGTGCCAGCAGCTTGACTAGCGGGAGTGGCGAGCAGTACTTC. The full variable domain, in which reference TRBV5-4 and TRBJ2-7 provide the parts outside the CDR3, is ETGVTQSPTHLIKTRGQQVTLRCSSQSGHNTVSWYQQALGQGPQFIFQYYREEENGRGNFPPRFSGLQFPNYSSELNVNALELDDSALYLCASSLTSGSGEQYFGPGTRLTVT.